This paragraph reports one TCR beta chain. Antigen unknown. The sample is drawn from a study of cytomegalovirus exposure and HLA in healthy donors. Across the study: Tens of millions of unique TCRs, all from HLA-typed donors, were included in an early release of the data. Overall study findings and caveats: Previous analysis showed most TCR beta V segments were productive about 90% or about 30% of the time.

Germline-derived CDR1 and CDR2 are SQVTM and ANQGSEA. V shed 5 bases and J 1 base; nucleotides not matched to a gene: 5. The CDR3 sequence is 14 residues long. Amplification used 60 Vbeta primers and 13 Jbeta primers. Original methodology: It was a later analysis that counted tens of millions of unique TCR beta chains, of which 9.5 million to 14 million were shared. TCRdb keeps only in-frame clones here, not all; method: immunoSEQ multiplex PCR. V, J and clone size are taken as reported in that table, and D and trimming were inferred from the DNA itself. The sample contains approximately 130,000 clones, about four fifths of which appear only once. Participants comprised healthy donors of bone marrow.

Sequencing was carried out using PBMCs. The TCR sequence derives from a male donor in good health and CMV-seronegative. J is TRBJ1-5 and V is TRBV29-1; 7 bases agree with TRBD1. DNA for the CDR3: TGCAGCGTTCAGGACAGGCCCAGCAATCAGCCCCAGCATTTT. Amino acid sequence: CSVQDRPSNQPQHF.